The 9 T cell receptor beta chains presented below share a single source sample, sequenced in a study of shared clonotypes between healthy human individuals (dated by TCRdb to 2020 to 2021). CD8 naive samples were obtained by positive selection for CCR7 among CD45RO-negative cells, yielding a CD45RA+CCR7+ population from which TemRA cells were excluded. Library preparation was by the immunoSEQ multiplex PCR assay. Entries here come from immuneACCESS through TCRdb and include only in-frame sequences with V and J called. Some clones fail to appear in such tables; in the studies checked, an unresolved V gene covers under half of the shortfall, and the cause of the remainder is unknown. This sample holds about 2.1 million clones; over 85% were observed only once. Clones ranked in the top ten supply approximately 1.7% of the sample. Sequencing was carried out using naive CD8+ T cells from PBMCs. Per the publication, the cell subset or site label means: CD45RA+CCR7+. These receptors were taken from a man between 18 and 29 years old in good health. Some clones in this sample may be carry-over from other donors' samples.

The J gene is TRBJ2-5, the V gene TRBV4-1; D is unclear. The CDR3 is 14 amino acids. The germline V and J ends were trimmed by 4 bases and 5 bases, with 14 bases remaining between them. Germline-derived CDR1 and CDR2 are MGHRA and YSYEKL. CDR3 nucleotides: TGCGCCAGCAGCCTCCGATTGGGGTGGGAGACCCAGTACTTC. Translation gives CASSLRLGWETQYF.

The chain joins TRBV29-1 to TRBJ1-4; D unresolved. There are 14 residues in the CDR3. Germline CDR1 SQVTM, CDR2 ANQGSEA. Trimming left V 7 bases short and J 8 bases short, with 20 bases between. The chain's CDR3 is CSATAAGPGEKLFF. The CDR3 DNA follows: TGCAGCGCCACCGCGGCCGGGCCCGGAGAAAAACTGTTTTTT.

The CDR3 DNA is TGTGCCAGTAACTACAGGGGAAAACTCTACGAGCAGTACTTC. It encodes CASNYRGKLYEQYF. The chain recombines TRBV19 with TRBJ2-7; 7 bases map to TRBD1. The CDR3 is 14 amino acids. Germline lookup yields CDR1 LNHDA and CDR2 SQIVND (reference sequence). V shed 7 bases and J 3 bases; nucleotides not matched to a gene: 9. Supplemented by reference TRBV19 and TRBJ2-7, the full variable domain reads DGGITQSPKYLFRKEGQNVTLSCEQNLNHDAMYWYRQDPGQGLRLIYYSQIVNDFQKGDIAEGYSVSREKKESFPLTVTSAQKNPTAFYLCASNYRGKLYEQYFGPGTRLTVT.

The V gene is TRBV28, the J gene TRBJ2-7; no clear D gene. Germline CDR1 and CDR2: MDHEN and SYDVKM. The CDR3 loop spans 14 amino acids. V lost 2 bases and J 5 bases, leaving 13 bases between the germline ends. CDR3 coding DNA: TGTGCCAGCAGTTTAAACCCAGCCCCTGACGAGCAGTACTTC. Translation: CASSLNPAPDEQYF.

Details on this clone: This CDR3 is also generated by other DNA sequences in the sample. The chain uses TRBV6-1 and TRBJ2-7; 12 nucleotides line up with TRBD2. Per the germline V gene, CDR1 is MNHNS and CDR2 is SASEGT. V shed 0 bases and J 0 bases; nucleotides not matched to a gene: 0. The CDR3 loop spans 16 amino acids. The CDR3 loop reads CASSEATSGSSYEQYF. The CDR3 DNA is TGTGCCAGCAGTGAAGCGACTAGCGGGAGCTCCTACGAGCAGTACTTC.

The rearrangement uses TRBV5-1 and TRBJ2-1; a weak D match, TRBD1 (5 bases). V lost 0 bases and J lost 1, with 20 bases in between. Germline CDR1 and CDR2: SGHRS and YFSETQ. This CDR3 spans 19 amino acids. The CDR3 sequence: CASSLAVLVVDISYNEQFF. The CDR3 bases are TGCGCCAGCAGCTTGGCGGTGTTGGTCGTGGACATTTCCTACAATGAGCAGTTCTTC. The full variable domain, completed using reference TRBV5-1 and TRBJ2-1, is KAGVTQTPRYLIKTRGQQVTLSCSPISGHRSVSWYQQTPGQGLQFLFEYFSETQRNKGNFPGRFSGRQFSNSRSEMNVSTLELGDSALYLCASSLAVLVVDISYNEQFFGPGTRLTVL.

This rearrangement joins TRBV28 to TRBJ2-7; D perhaps matches TRBD1 (6 bases). V was shortened by 6 bases and J by 1 base, with 16 bases between the two germline ends. Germline V gene lookup returns CDR1 MDHEN and CDR2 SYDVKM. CDR3 size: 15 residues. The CDR3 DNA follows: TGTGCCAGCAGGACATACAGGGATACGTCCTACGAGCAGTACTTC. This translates into CASRTYRDTSYEQYF.

The J gene is TRBJ1-2, the V gene TRBV5-1; 9 bases agree with TRBD1. This CDR3 comprises 14 residues. V shed 5 bases, J shed 1 base, and the junction held 3 bases outside the gene matches. Germline V gene sequence: CDR1 SGHRS, CDR2 YFSETQ. In nucleotides, the CDR3 is TGCGCCAGCAGACGGACAGGGGTTAACTATGGCTACACCTTC. This gives the protein CASRRTGVNYGYTF.

The chain recombines TRBV27 with TRBJ2-7; the D call may be TRBD1 or TRBD2 (6 bases each). Germline CDR1 is MNHEY and CDR2 is SMNVEV (reference sequence). The V end was cut by 4 bases, the J end by 0 bases, with 10 bases between. The CDR3 consists of 14 residues. In DNA form, the CDR3 reads TGTGCCAGCAGTTGGAGGGACAACTCCTACGAGCAGTACTTC. Translation gives CASSWRDNSYEQYF.